What follows describes a single T cell receptor (beta chain). TCRdb keeps only in-frame clones here, not all; method: immunoSEQ multiplex PCR. Seen here are approximately 280,000 clones, approximately 90% observed once, and the top ten hold about 4.6%. These data are taken from a study of blood T cell repertoires in COVID-19. Germline V gives CDR1 PRHDT, CDR2 FYEKMQ (reference sequence). The CDR3 loop spans 15 amino acids. V lost 3 bases and J 12 bases, leaving 21 bases between the germline ends. Input material: peripheral blood. The rearrangement uses TRBV13 and TRBJ2-1; D is possibly TRBD2 (6 bases). The clonotype originates from a man aged 35-49 years with acute or convalescent COVID-19. CDR3 amino acids: CASSFPTVGGPAQFF. CDR3 nucleotides: TGTGCCAGCAGCTTCCCCACCGTCGGGGGACCGGCGCAGTTCTTC. Combining the CDR3 with reference TRBV13 and TRBJ2-1 gives the whole variable domain AAGVIQSPRHLIKEKRETATLKCYPIPRHDTVYWYQQGPGQDPQFLISFYEKMQSDKGSIPDRFSAQQFSDYHSELNMSSLELGDSALYFCASSFPTVGGPAQFFGPGTRLTVL.